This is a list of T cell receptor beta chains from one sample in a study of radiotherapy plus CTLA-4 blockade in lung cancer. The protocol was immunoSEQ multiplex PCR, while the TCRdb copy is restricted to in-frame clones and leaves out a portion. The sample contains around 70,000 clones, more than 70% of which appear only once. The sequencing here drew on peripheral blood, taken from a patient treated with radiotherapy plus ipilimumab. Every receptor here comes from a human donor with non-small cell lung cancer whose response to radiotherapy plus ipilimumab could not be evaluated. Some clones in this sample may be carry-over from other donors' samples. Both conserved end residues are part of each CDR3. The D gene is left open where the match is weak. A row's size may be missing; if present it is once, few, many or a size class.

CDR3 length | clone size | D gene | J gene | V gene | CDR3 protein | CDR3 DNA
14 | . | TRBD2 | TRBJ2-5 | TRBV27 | CASSLTGGQETQYF | TGTGCCAGCAGTTTAACGGGGGGACAAGAGACCCAGTACTTC
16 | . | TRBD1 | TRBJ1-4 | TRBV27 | CASSRIPQGTNEKLFF | TGTGCCAGCAGTCGCATTCCACAGGGGACTAATGAAAAACTGTTTTTT
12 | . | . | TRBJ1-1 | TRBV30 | CAFHLRNTEAFF | TGTGCCTTTCATCTGCGCAACACTGAAGCTTTCTTT
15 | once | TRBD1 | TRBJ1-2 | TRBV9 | CASSPRDRGGYGYTF | TGTGCCAGCAGCCCCCGGGACAGGGGGGGCTATGGCTACACCTTC
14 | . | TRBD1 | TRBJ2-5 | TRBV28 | CASRETGVQETQYF | TGTGCCAGCAGGGAGACAGGGGTCCAAGAGACCCAGTACTTC
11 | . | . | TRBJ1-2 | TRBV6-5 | CASFDRLRYTF | TGTGCCAGCTTCGACAGGCTCAGGTACACCTTC
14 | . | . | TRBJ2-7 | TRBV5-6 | CASSLTARVNEQYF | TGTGCCAGCAGCTTGACTGCCAGGGTCAACGAGCAGTACTTC
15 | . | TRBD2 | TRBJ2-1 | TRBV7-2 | CASSSVLAGGNEQFF | TGTGCCAGCAGCTCGGTACTAGCGGGGGGGAATGAGCAGTTCTTC
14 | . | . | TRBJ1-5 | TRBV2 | CASRSTLYNQPQHF | TGTGCCAGCCGGTCTACCCTATACAATCAGCCCCAGCATTTT
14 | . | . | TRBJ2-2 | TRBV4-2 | CASSPGLLTGELFF | TGTGCCAGCAGCCCGGGACTTCTCACCGGGGAGCTGTTTTTT
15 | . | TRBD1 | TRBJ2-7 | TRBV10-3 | CAISARDRGYYEQYF | TGTGCCATCAGTGCCCGGGACAGGGGTTACTACGAGCAGTACTTC
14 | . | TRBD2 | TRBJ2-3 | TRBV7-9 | CASSLLLAGNTQYF | TGTGCCAGCAGCTTATTACTAGCGGGGAATACGCAGTATTTT
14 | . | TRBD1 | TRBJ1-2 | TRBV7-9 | CASSLLGQGHGYTF | TGTGCCAGCAGCTTACTCGGACAGGGTCATGGCTACACCTTC
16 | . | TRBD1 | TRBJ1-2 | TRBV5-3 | CARSSTGQRNNYGYTF | TGTGCCAGAAGCTCCACGGGACAGCGAAACAACTATGGCTACACCTTC
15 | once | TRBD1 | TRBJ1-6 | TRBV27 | CASSLRTGEGSPLHF | TGTGCCAGCAGTCTAAGGACAGGGGAGGGATCACCCCTCCACTTT
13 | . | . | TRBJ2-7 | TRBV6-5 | CASSDRGPYEQYF | TGTGCCAGCAGTGACCGGGGTCCCTACGAGCAGTACTTC
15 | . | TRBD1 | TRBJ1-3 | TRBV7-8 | CASSTDRVTGNTIYF | TGTGCCAGCAGCACTGACAGGGTGACTGGAAACACCATATATTTT
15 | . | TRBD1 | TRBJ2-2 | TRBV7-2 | CASSYTGVSTGELFF | TGTGCCAGCAGCTATACAGGGGTATCCACCGGGGAGCTGTTTTTT
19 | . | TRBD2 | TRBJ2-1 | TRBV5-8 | CASSSEGLAGGLSYNEQFF | TGTGCCAGCAGCTCCGAGGGACTAGCGGGGGGGCTCTCCTACAATGAGCAGTTCTTC
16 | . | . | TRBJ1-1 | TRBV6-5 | CASSYSLRGAVIEAFF | TGTGCCAGCAGTTACTCCCTACGTGGCGCGGTCATCGAAGCTTTCTTT
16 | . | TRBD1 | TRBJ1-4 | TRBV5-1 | CASSADRGLFNEKLFF | TGCGCCAGCAGCGCGGACAGGGGGCTGTTTAATGAAAAACTGTTTTTT
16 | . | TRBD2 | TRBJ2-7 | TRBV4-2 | CASSQDGRAEAYEQYF | TGTGCCAGCAGCCAAGACGGGAGGGCGGAAGCCTACGAGCAGTACTTC
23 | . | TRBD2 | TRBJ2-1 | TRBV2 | CASSEAVNPGLGGGSLDEDEQFF | TGTGCCAGCAGTGAAGCGGTAAACCCCGGGTTGGGCGGGGGGTCCCTTGACGAGGATGAGCAGTTCTTC
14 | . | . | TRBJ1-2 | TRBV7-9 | CASSLSGDASGYTF | TGTGCCAGCAGCTTGTCGGGGGATGCGAGTGGCTACACCTTC
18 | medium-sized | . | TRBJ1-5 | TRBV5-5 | CASSLDTPGLSGNQPQHF | TGTGCCAGCAGCTTGGACACCCCAGGCCTATCTGGCAATCAGCCCCAGCATTTT
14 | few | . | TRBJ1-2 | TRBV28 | CASSLSGLFYGYTF | TGTGCCAGCAGTTTATCGGGTCTTTTCTATGGCTACACCTTC
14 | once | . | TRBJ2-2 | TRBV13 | CASSLGRNTGELFF | TGTGCCAGCAGCTTAGGCCGGAACACCGGGGAGCTGTTTTTT
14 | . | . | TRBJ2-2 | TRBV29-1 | CSVAGTQTTGELFF | TGCAGCGTGGCCGGGACTCAAACAACCGGGGAGCTGTTTTTT
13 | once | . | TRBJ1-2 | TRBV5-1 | CASRQHEGYGYTF | TGCGCCAGCAGACAGCACGAGGGCTATGGCTACACCTTC
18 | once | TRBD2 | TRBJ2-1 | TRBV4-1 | CASSQPRGGAGSYNEQFF | TGCGCCAGCAGCCAACCCCGGGGGGGCGCCGGTAGCTACAATGAGCAGTTCTTC
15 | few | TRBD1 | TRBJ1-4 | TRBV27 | CASSSPDRGNEKLFF | TGTGCCAGCAGTTCTCCGGACAGGGGAAATGAAAAACTGTTTTTT
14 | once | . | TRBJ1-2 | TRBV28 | CASSFGGTNYGYTF | TGTGCCAGCAGTTTCGGGGGAACTAACTATGGCTACACCTTC
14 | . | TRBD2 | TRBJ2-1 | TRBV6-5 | CASKRGGGYNEQFF | TGTGCCAGCAAACGGGGGGGTGGATACAATGAGCAGTTCTTC
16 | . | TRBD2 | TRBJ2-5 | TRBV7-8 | CASSLVGLAGPETQYF | TGTGCCAGCAGCTTAGTAGGACTAGCGGGGCCAGAGACCCAGTACTTC
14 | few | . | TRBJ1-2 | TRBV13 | CASSLGPAQSGYTF | TGTGCCAGCAGCTTAGGCCCGGCACAGAGTGGCTACACCTTC
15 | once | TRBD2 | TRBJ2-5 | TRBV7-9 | CASSRFTSGEETQYF | TGTGCCAGCAGCCGGTTCACTAGCGGGGAAGAGACCCAGTACTTC
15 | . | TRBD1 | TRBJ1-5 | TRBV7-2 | CASSLGGTGRQPQHF | TGTGCCAGCAGCCTAGGCGGGACAGGGAGACAGCCCCAGCATTTT